A selection of T cell receptor beta chains follows, all from one sample in a study of cytomegalovirus exposure and HLA in healthy donors. TCRdb's table, derived via immunoSEQ multiplex PCR, lists solely in-frame clones and lacks some. Of approximately 130,000 clones listed, 60% to 85% are singletons. Material: PBMCs. The receptors originated from a woman aged 40-49 years in good health and CMV-seronegative. Both conserved end residues are part of each CDR3. D genes are given only for firm matches. Some rows mark clone size as missing; the rest say once, few, many or name a class of expanded clone.

j_call,clone_size,v_call,d_call,cdr3_aa,cdr3_nt
TRBJ1-3,.,TRBV4-2,TRBD1,CASSQGTGGRNTIYF,TGTGCCAGCAGCCAGGGGACAGGGGGGAGAAACACCATATATTTT
TRBJ1-4,.,TRBV25-1,.,CASSEYSGSGEKLFF,TGTGCCAGCAGTGAATATAGCGGGAGCGGTGAAAAACTGTTTTTT
TRBJ2-1,.,TRBV27,TRBD2,CASSPSGKTYNEQFF,TGTGCCAGCAGTCCTAGCGGGAAGACCTACAATGAGCAGTTCTTC
TRBJ2-6,.,TRBV7-9,TRBD1,CASSLLWDSKSSGANVLTF,TGTGCCAGCAGCTTATTGTGGGACAGCAAGAGCTCTGGGGCCAACGTCCTGACTTTC
TRBJ2-7,few,TRBV4-1,TRBD1,CASSPYSTGGPEQYF,TGCGCCAGCAGCCCTTATTCGACAGGGGGCCCCGAGCAGTACTTC
TRBJ2-3,.,TRBV7-2,TRBD2,CASSLTLAGVKDTQYF,TGTGCCAGCAGCTTAACGCTAGCGGGAGTAAAAGATACGCAGTATTTT
TRBJ2-7,.,TRBV10-3,TRBD2,CATRLRLAGAYEQYF,TGTGCCACAAGGCTTCGACTAGCGGGGGCCTACGAGCAGTACTTC
TRBJ2-2,.,TRBV7-2,.,CASSLARTNTGELFF,TGTGCCAGCAGCTTAGCTAGGACTAACACCGGGGAGCTGTTTTTT
TRBJ2-2,.,TRBV5-1,TRBD2,CATGLAVTANTGELFF,TGCGCCACCGGACTAGCGGTAACCGCGAACACCGGGGAGCTGTTTTTT
TRBJ1-2,.,TRBV2,.,CASSRRAGYTF,TGTGCCAGCAGTCGCAGGGCTGGCTACACCTTC
TRBJ2-1,.,TRBV5-1,TRBD1,CASNPGGAGNEQFF,TGCGCCAGTAATCCAGGGGGCGCAGGTAATGAGCAGTTCTTC
TRBJ2-7,.,TRBV4-3,.,CASSQDLEVSYEQYF,TGCGCCAGCAGCCAAGATCTCGAGGTTTCCTACGAGCAGTACTTC
TRBJ2-3,.,TRBV5-4,TRBD2,CASALASGSRADTQYF,TGTGCCAGCGCCCTAGCTAGCGGGAGTCGGGCAGATACGCAGTATTTT
TRBJ1-5,.,TRBV6-1,TRBD1,CASSGLGQSNQPQHF,TGTGCCAGCAGTGGACTGGGACAGTCCAATCAGCCCCAGCATTTT
TRBJ2-5,.,TRBV7-9,TRBD2,CSSSLGASGVQETQYF,TGTTCCAGCAGCTTAGGCGCTAGCGGGGTACAAGAGACCCAGTACTTC
TRBJ2-2,.,TRBV28,TRBD1,CASTGDTGELFF,TGTGCCAGTACAGGGGACACCGGGGAGCTGTTTTTT
TRBJ2-2,.,TRBV6-1,.,CASVTGVNTGELFF,TGTGCCAGCGTGACCGGGGTGAACACCGGGGAGCTGTTTTTT
TRBJ2-7,once,TRBV7-2,TRBD1,CASSPSGDRGSYEQYF,TGTGCCAGCAGCCCCTCGGGGGACAGGGGCTCCTACGAGCAGTACTTC
TRBJ2-2,.,TRBV2,.,CASGGSENTGELFF,TGTGCCAGCGGCGGGTCAGAGAACACCGGGGAGCTGTTTTTT
TRBJ2-7,.,TRBV19,.,CASSSLKGAAYEQYF,TGTGCCAGTAGTTCTCTCAAAGGGGCCGCCTACGAGCAGTACTTC
TRBJ2-6,.,TRBV7-9,.,CASSPGGGYVLTF,TGTGCCAGCAGCCCCGGGGGTGGATACGTCCTGACTTTC
TRBJ1-1,once,TRBV11-2,.,CASSSQAGNTEAFF,TGTGCCAGCAGCTCCCAAGCAGGGAACACTGAAGCTTTCTTT